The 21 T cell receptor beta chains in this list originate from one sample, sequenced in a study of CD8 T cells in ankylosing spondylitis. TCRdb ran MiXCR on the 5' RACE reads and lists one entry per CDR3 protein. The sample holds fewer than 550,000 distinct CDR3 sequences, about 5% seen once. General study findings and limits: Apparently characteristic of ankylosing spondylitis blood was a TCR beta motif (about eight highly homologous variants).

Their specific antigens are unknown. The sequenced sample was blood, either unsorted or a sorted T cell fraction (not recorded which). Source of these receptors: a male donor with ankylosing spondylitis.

The CDR3 nucleotides are TGTGCCAGCGCGGGGGGCCGCACAGATACGCAGTATTTT. It is translated as CASAGGRTDTQYF. The gene calls are TRBV7-9 and TRBJ2-3; 8 nucleotides agree with TRBD2. The J segment lost 1 base and the V segment lost 8 bases, leaving 2 bases of the junction unmatched. The CDR3 has 13 residues. Germline CDR1 and CDR2: SEHNR and FQNEAQ (reference sequence).

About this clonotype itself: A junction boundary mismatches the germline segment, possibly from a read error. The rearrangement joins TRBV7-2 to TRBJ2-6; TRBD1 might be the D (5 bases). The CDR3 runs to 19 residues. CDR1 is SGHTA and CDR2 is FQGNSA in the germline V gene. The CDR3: CASSNRLTGHLSGTNVLTF. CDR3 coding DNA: TGTGCCAGCAGCAATCGACTCACAGGACACCTCTCTGGGACCAACGTCCTGACTTTC.

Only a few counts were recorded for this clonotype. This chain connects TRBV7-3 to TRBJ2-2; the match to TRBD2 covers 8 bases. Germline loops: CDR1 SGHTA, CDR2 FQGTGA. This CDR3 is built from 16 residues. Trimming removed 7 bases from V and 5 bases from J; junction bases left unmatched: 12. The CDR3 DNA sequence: TGTGCCAGCATCGGGAGGGGGGGGCTCCTGACCGGGGAGCTGTTTTTT. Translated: CASIGRGGLLTGELFF. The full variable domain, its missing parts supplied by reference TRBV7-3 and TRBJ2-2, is GAGVSQTPSNKVTEKGKYVELRCDPISGHTALYWYRQSLGQGPEFLIYFQGTGAADDSGLPNDRFFAVRPEGSVSTLKIQRTERGDSAVYLCASIGRGGLLTGELFFGEGSRLTVL.

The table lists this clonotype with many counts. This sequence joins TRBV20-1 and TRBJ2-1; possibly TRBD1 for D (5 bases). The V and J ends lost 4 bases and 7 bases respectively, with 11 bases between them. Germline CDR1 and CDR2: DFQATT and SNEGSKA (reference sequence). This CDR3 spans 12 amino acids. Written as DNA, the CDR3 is TGCAGTGCTAATATAGGGGAAAATGAGCAGTTCTTC. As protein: CSANIGENEQFF.

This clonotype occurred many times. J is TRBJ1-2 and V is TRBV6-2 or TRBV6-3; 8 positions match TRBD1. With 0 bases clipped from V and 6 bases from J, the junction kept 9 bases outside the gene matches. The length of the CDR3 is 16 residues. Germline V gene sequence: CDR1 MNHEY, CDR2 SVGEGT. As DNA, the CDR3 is TGTGCCAGCAGTTACTCGACAGGGGATCCCGGAGATGGCTACACCTTC. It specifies CASSYSTGDPGDGYTF.

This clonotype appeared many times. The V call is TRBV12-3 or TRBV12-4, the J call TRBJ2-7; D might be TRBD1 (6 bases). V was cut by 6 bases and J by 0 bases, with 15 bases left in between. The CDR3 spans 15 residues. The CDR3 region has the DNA TGTGCCAGCAGCAGAACAGGGTTTCCCTCCTACGAGCAGTACTTC. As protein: CASSRTGFPSYEQYF.

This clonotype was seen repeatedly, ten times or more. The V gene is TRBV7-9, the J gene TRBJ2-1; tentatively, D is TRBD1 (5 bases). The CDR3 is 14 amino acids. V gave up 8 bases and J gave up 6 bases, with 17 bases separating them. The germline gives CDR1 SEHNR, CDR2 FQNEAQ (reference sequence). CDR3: CASLAGHPPNEQFF. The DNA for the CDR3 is TGTGCCAGCCTGGCAGGGCACCCCCCCAATGAGCAGTTCTTC.

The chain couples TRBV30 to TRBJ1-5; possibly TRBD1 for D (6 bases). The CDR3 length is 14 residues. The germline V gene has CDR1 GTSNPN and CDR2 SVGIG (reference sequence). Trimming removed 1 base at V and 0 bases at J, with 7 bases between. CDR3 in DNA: TGTGCCTGGAGTGAGACAGGTAGCAATCAGCCCCAGCATTTT. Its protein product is CAWSETGSNQPQHF. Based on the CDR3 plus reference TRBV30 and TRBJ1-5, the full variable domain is SQTIHQWPATLVQPVGSPLSLECTVEGTSNPNLYWYRQAAGRGLQLLFYSVGIGQISSEVPQNLSASRPQDRQFILSSKKLLLSDSGFYLCAWSETGSNQPQHFGDGTRLSIL.

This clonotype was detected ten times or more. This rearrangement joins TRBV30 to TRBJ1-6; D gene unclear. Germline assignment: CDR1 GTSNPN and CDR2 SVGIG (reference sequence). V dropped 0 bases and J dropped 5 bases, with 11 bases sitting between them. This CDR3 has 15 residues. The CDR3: CAWSVFFPNNSPLHF. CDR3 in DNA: TGTGCCTGGAGTGTATTTTTCCCCAATAATTCACCCCTCCACTTT.

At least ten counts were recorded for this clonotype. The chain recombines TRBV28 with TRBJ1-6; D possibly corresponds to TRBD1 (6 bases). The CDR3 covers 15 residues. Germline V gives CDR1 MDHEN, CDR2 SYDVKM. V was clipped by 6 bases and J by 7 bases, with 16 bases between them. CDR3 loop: CASRTWDILNSPLHF. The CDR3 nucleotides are TGTGCCAGCAGAACCTGGGACATTCTAAATTCACCCCTCCACTTT.

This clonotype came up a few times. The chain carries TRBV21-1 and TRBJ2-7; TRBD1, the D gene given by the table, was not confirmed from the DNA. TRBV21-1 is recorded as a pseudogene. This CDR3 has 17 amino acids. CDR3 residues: CASSKEGSGGQTYEQYF. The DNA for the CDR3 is TGTGCCAGCAGCAAAGAAGGGAGCGGGGGACAGACCTACGAGCAGTACTTC.

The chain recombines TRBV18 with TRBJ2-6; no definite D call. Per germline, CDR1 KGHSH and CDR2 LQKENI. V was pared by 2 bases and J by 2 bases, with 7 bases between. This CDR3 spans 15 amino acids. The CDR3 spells CASSPASAGANVLTF. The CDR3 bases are TGTGCCAGCTCACCAGCCAGCGCTGGGGCCAACGTCCTGACTTTC.

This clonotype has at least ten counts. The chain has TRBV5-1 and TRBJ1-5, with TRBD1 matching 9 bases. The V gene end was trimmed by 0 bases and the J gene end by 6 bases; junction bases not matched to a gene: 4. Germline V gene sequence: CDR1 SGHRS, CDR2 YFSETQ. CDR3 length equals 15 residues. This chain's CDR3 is CASSLGDRASQPQHF. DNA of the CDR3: TGCGCCAGCAGCTTGGGGGACAGGGCGAGTCAGCCCCAGCATTTT. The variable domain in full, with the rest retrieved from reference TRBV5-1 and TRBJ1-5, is KAGVTQTPRYLIKTRGQQVTLSCSPISGHRSVSWYQQTPGQGLQFLFEYFSETQRNKGNFPGRFSGRQFSNSRSEMNVSTLELGDSALYLCASSLGDRASQPQHFGDGTRLSIL.

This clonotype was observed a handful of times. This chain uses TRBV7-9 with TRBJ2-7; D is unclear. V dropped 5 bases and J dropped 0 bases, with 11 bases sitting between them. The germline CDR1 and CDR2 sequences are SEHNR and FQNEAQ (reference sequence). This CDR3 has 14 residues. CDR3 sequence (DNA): TGTGCCAGCAGCGCGTCGGGCAACTCCTACGAGCAGTACTTC. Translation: CASSASGNSYEQYF.

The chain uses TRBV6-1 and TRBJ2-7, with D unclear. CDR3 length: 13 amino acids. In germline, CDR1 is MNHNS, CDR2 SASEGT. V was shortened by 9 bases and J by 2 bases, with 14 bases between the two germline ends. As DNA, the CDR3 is TGTGCCAGGTCCCCGTCAAGCACCTACGAGCAGTACTTC. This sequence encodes CARSPSSTYEQYF.

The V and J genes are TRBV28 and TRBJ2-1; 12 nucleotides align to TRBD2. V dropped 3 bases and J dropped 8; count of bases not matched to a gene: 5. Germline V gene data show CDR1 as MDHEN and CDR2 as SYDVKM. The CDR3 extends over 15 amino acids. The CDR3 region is CASSFLAGGGDEQFF. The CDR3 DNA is TGTGCCAGCAGTTTCCTAGCGGGAGGGGGGGATGAGCAGTTCTTC.

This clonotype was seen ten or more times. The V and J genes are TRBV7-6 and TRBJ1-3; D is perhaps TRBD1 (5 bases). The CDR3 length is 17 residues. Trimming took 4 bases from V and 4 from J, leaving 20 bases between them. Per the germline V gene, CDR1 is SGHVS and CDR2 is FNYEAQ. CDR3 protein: CASSSYGQGSNGNTIYF. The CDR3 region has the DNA TGTGCCAGCAGCTCATATGGGCAGGGTTCGAACGGAAACACCATATATTTT.

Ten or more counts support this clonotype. CDR3: CASSKRTGLNTEAFF. CDR3 nucleotides: TGTGCCAGCAGCAAAAGGACAGGGCTGAACACTGAAGCTTTCTTT. The chain couples TRBV7-9 to TRBJ1-1; TRBD1 agrees at 8 bases. Unmatched junction bases numbered 5, after V lost 5 bases and J lost 0 bases. Germline assignment: CDR1 SEHNR and CDR2 FQNEAQ (reference sequence). The CDR3 is 15 residues long.

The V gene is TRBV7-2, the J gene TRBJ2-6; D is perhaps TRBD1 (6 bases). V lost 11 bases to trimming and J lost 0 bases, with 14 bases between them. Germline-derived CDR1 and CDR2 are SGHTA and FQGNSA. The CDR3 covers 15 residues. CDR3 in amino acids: CAGLDRSSGANVLTF. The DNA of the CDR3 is TGTGCCGGTTTGGACAGATCCTCTGGGGCCAACGTCCTGACTTTC.

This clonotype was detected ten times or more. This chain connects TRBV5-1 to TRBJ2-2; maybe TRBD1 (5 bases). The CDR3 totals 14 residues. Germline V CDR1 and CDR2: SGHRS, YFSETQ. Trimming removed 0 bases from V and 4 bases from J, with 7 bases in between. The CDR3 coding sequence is TGCGCCAGCAGCTTGGCTAGGGGCACCGGGGAGCTGTTTTTT. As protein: CASSLARGTGELFF.

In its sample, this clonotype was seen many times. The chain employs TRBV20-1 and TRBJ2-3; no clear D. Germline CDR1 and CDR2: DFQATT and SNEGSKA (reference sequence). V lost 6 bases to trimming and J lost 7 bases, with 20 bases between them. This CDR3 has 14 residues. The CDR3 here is CSAAGSILLNTQYF. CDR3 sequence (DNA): TGCAGTGCCGCCGGCTCGATCCTTCTAAATACGCAGTATTTT.